This T cell receptor beta chain was sequenced in a study of blood T cell repertoires in COVID-19. Study-wide background: Italy, Spain and the United States were the sources of the convalescent and acute COVID-19 samples.

The germline gives CDR1 SGHNT, CDR2 YYREEE (reference sequence). The CDR3 extends over 11 amino acids. The V gene lost 7 bases and the J gene lost 7 bases, with 12 bases spanning the gap. Sequenced by immunoSEQ multiplex PCR; TCRdb stores in-frame clones only, minus some. Seen here are 200,000 to 250,000 clones, 82% observed once, and the top ten hold roughly 5.1%. The specimen sequenced was peripheral blood. This receptor was taken from a woman in her 70s with COVID-19, enrolled during active disease. The chain recombines TRBV5-4 with TRBJ2-7, with D hard to call. The CDR3 reads CASLRSWEQYF. The CDR3 bases are TGTGCCAGCCTGAGGTCGTGGGAGCAGTACTTC.